The sequence of this TCR beta chain was determined in a study of blood T cell repertoires in COVID-19. For the study at large: The United States, Italy and Spain were the sources of the acute and convalescent COVID-19 samples. Sources were T cells, B-cell-depleted T cells, or PBMCs; the material itself was cDNA or gDNA.

Study processing details: Estimated nucleated cell counts came from reference gene primer amplification. Sequenced by immunoSEQ multiplex PCR; TCRdb stores in-frame clones only, minus some. V and J calls and clone size are as listed in that table; D and trimming were resolved from the DNA. The sample contains about 99,000 clones, roughly 84% of which appear only once. This CDR3 has 15 amino acids. V was clipped by 4 bases and J by 4 bases; unmatched bases: 5. Germline V gene sequence: CDR1 MNHEY, CDR2 SVGAGI. The gene calls are TRBV6-5 and TRBJ2-3; the match to TRBD2 covers 10 bases. This clonotype was sampled from a man aged 65 to 79 with active or convalescent COVID-19. The sample consisted of peripheral blood. CDR3 bases: TGTGCCAGCAGTTTAAGCGGGGGGGCCCCAGATACGCAGTATTTT. Translation: CASSLSGGAPDTQYF.